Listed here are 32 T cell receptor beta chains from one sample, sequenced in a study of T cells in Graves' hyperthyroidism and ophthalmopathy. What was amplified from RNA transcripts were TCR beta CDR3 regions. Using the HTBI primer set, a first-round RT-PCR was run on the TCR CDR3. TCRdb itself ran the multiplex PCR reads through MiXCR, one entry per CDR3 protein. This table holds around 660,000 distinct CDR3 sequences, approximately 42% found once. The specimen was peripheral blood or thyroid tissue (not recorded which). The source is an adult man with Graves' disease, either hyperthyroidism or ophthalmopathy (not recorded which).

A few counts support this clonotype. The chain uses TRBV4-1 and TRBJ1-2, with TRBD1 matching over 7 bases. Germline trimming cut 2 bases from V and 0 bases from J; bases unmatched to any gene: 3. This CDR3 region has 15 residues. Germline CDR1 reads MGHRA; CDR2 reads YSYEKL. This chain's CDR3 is CASSQPDRANYGYTF. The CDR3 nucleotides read TGCGCCAGCAGCCAACCAGACAGGGCTAACTATGGCTACACCTTC.

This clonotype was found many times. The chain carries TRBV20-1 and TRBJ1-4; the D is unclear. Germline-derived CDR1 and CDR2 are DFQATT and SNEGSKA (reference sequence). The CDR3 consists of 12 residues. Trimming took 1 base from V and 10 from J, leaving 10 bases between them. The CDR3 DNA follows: TGCAGTGCTAGAGCGGATGCCTCAAAACTGTTTTTT. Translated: CSARADASKLFF.

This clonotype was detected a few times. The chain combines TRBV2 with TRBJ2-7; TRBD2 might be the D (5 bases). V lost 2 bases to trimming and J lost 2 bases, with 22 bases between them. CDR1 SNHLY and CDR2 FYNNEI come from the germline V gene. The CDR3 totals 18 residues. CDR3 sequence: CASSEFPPGVEAAYEQYF. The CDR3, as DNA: TGTGCCAGCAGTGAATTCCCCCCAGGTGTGGAGGCCGCCTACGAGCAGTACTTC.

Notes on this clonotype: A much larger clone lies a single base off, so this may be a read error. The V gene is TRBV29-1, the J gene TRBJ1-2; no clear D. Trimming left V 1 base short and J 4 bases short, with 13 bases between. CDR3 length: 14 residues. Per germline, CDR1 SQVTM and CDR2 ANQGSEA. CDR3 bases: TGCAGCGTTGAAGGTCACGGCAGTTCCTATGGCTACACCTTC. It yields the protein CSVEGHGSSYGYTF.

CDR3 amino acids: CASSRQSGRGNTEAFF. The CDR3 region has the DNA TGTGCCAGCAGTCGTCAGTCCGGACGTGGGAACACTGAAGCTTTCTTT. This chain connects TRBV7-9 to TRBJ1-1, with D hard to call. CDR1 and CDR2 (germline): SEHNR, FQNEAQ (reference sequence). The CDR3 has 16 amino acids. Trimming took off 6 bases at V and 1 base at J, with 18 bases between the two ends.

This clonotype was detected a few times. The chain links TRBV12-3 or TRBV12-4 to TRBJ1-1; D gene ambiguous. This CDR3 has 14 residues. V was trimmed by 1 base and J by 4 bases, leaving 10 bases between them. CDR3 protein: CASSLGNRFTEAFF. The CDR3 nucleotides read TGTGCCAGCAGTTTAGGGAATAGGTTCACTGAAGCTTTCTTT.

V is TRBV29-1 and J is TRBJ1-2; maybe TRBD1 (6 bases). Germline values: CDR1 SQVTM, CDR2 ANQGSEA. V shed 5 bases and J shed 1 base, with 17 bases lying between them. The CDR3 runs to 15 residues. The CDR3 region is CSVSQGGLLNYGYTF. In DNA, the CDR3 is TGCAGCGTTTCCCAAGGGGGGCTCCTTAACTATGGCTACACCTTC.

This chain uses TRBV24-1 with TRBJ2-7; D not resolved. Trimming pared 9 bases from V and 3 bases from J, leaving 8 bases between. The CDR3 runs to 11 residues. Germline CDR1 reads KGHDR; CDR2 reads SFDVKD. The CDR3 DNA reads TGTGCCACCCGAGATGGCTACGAGCAGTACTTC. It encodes CATRDGYEQYF.

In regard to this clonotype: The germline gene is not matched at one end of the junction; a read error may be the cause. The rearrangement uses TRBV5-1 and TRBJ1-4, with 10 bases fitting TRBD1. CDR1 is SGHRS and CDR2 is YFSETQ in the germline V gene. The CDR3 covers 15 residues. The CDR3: CASSFTGTGDEKLFF. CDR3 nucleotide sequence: TGTGCCAGCAGCTTCACCGGGACAGGGGATGAAAAACTGTTTTTT.

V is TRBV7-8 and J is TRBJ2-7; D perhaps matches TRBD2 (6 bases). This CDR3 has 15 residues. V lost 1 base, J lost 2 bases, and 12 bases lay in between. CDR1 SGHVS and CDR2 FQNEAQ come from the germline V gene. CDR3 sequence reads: CASSLGGRETYEQYF. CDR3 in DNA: TGTGCCAGCAGCTTAGGGGGACGGGAGACCTACGAGCAGTACTTC.

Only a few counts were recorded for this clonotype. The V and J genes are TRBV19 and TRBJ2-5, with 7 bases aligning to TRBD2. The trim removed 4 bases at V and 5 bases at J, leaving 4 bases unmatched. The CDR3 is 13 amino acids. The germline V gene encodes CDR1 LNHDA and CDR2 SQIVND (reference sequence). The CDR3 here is CASSNWGGETQYF. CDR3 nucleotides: TGTGCCAGTAGTAACTGGGGAGGGGAGACCCAGTACTTC.

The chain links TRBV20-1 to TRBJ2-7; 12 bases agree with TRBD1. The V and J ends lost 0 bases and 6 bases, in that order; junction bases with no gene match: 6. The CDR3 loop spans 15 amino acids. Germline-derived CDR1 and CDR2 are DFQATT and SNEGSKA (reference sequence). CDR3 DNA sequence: TGCAGTGCTAGAGAGGTCGGGACAGGGGGCTCCGAGCAGTACTTC. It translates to CSAREVGTGGSEQYF.

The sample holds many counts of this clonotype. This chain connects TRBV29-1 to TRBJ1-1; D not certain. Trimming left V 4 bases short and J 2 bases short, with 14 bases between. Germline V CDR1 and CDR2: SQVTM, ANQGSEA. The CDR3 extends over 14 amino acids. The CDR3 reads CSVGFVGGNTEAFF. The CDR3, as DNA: TGCAGCGTTGGATTCGTGGGCGGTAACACTGAAGCTTTCTTT.

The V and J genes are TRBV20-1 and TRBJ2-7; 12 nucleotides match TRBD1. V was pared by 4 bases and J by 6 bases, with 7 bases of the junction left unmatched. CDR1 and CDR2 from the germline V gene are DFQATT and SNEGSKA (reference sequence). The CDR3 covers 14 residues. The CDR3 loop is CSANTGTGGFEQYF. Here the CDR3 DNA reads TGCAGTGCTAATACCGGGACAGGGGGCTTCGAGCAGTACTTC.

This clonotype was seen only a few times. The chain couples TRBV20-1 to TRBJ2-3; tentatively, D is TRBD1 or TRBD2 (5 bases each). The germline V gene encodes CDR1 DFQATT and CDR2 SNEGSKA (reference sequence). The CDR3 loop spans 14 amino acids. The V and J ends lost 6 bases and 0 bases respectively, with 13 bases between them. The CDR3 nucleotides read TGCAGTGCCTACCGGGACCGTAGCACAGATACGCAGTATTTT. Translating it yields CSAYRDRSTDTQYF.

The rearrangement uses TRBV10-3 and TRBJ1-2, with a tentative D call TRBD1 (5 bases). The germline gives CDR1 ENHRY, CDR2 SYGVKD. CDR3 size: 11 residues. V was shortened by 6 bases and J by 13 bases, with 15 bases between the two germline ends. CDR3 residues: CAIRTDYSCTF. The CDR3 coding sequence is TGTGCCATCAGGACAGATTACAGCTGCACCTTC.

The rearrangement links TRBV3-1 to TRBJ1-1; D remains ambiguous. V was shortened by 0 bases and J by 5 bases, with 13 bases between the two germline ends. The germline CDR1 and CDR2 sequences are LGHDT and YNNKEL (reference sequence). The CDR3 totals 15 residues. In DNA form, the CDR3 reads TGTGCCAGCAGCCAAGACTCAGGAGGACGAACTGAAGCTTTCTTT. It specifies CASSQDSGGRTEAFF.

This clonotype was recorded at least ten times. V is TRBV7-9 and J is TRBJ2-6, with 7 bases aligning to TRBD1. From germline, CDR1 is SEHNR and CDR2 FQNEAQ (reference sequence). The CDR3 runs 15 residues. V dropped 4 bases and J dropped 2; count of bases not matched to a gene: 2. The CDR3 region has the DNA TGTGCCAGCAGCTCCGACAGGGCTGGGGCCAACGTCCTGACTTTC. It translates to CASSSDRAGANVLTF.

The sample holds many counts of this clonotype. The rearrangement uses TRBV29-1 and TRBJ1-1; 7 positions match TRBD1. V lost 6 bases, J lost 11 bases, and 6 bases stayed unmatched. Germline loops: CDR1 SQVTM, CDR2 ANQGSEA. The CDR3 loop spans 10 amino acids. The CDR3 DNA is TGCAGCGTGCCCGGGACAGACGCTTTCTTT. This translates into CSVPGTDAFF.

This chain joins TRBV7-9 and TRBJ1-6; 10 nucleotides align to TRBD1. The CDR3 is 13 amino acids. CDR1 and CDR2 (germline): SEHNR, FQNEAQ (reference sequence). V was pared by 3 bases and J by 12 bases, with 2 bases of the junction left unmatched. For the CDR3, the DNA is TGTGCCAGCAGCTTCCGGGACAGGGGACCCCTCCACTTT. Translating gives CASSFRDRGPLHF. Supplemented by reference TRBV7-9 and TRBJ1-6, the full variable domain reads DTGVSQNPRHKITKRGQNVTFRCDPISEHNRLYWYRQTLGQGPEFLTYFQNEAQLEKSRLLSDRFSAERPKGSFSTLEIQRTEQGDSAMYLCASSFRDRGPLHFGNGTRLTVT.

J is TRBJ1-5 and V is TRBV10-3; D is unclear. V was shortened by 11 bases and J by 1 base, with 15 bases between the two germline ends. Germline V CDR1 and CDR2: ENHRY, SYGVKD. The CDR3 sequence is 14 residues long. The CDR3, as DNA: TGTGCCTGGAGTGCGGGTGGGAGCAATCAGCCCCAGCATTTT. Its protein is CAWSAGGSNQPQHF.

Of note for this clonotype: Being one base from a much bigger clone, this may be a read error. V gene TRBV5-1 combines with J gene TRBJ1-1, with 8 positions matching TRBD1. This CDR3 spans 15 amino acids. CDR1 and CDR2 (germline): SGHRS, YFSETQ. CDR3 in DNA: TGTGCCAGCAGCTTACGGACAGGGATGAGCACTGAAGCTTTCTTT. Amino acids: CASSLRTGMSTEAFF.

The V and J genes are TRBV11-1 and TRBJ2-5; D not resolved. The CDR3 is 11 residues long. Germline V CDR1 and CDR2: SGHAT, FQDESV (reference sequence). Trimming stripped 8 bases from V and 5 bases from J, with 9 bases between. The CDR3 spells CASQSGETQYF. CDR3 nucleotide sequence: TGTGCCAGCCAGTCCGGGGAGACCCAGTACTTC.

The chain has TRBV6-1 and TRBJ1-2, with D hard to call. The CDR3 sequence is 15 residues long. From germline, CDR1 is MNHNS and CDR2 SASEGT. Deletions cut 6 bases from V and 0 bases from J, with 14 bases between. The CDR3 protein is CASSQIEKANYGYTF. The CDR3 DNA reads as TGTGCCAGCAGCCAGATAGAAAAAGCTAACTATGGCTACACCTTC.

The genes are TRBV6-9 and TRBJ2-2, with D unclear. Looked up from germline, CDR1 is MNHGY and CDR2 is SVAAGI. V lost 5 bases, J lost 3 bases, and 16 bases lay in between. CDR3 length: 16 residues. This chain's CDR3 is CASSRSGYGYTGELFF. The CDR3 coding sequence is TGTGCCAGCAGTCGTTCGGGTTATGGCTACACCGGGGAGCTGTTTTTT.

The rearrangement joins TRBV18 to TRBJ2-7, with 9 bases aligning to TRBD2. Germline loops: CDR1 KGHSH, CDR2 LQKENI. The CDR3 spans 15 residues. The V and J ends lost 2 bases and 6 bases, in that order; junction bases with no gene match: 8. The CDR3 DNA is TGTGCCAGCTCACCATTCTCTCAAGCGGGAGGCGAGCAGTACTTC. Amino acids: CASSPFSQAGGEQYF.

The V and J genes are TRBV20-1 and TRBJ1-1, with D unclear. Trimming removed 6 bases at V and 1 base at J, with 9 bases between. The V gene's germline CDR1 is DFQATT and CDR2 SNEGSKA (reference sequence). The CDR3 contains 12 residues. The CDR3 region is CSALDENTEAFF. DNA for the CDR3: TGCAGTGCCCTGGACGAGAACACTGAAGCTTTCTTT.

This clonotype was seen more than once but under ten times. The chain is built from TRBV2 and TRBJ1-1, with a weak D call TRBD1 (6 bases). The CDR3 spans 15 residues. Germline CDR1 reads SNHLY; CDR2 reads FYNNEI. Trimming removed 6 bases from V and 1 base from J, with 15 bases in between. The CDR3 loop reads CASSGPGQENTEAFF. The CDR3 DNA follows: TGTGCCAGCAGCGGTCCGGGACAAGAGAACACTGAAGCTTTCTTT.

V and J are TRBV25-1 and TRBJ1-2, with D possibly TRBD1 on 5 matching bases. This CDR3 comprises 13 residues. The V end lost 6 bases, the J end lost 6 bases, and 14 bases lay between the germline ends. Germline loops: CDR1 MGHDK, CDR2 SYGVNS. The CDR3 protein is CASSLQETDGYTF. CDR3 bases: TGTGCCAGCAGCCTACAGGAGACGGATGGCTACACCTTC.

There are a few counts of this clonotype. CDR3 DNA: TGTGCCAGCAGCTTACGAGGGGCCGGGCGAGCTTTGGGGAAGACCGGGGAGCTGTTTTTT. This translates into CASSLRGAGRALGKTGELFF. V usage is TRBV7-9 and J usage is TRBJ2-2, with D perhaps given as TRBD1 or TRBD2 (5 bases each). V was clipped by 2 bases and J by 5 bases, with 27 bases between them. This CDR3 spans 20 amino acids. From germline, CDR1 is SEHNR and CDR2 FQNEAQ (reference sequence).

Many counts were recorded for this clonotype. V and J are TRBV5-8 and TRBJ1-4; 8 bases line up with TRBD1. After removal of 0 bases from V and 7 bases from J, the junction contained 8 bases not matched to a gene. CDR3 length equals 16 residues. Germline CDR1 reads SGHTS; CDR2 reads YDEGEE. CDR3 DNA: TGTGCCAGCAGCTTGGGAGCCGGGACAGGAGGTGAAAAACTGTTTTTT. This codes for CASSLGAGTGGEKLFF.

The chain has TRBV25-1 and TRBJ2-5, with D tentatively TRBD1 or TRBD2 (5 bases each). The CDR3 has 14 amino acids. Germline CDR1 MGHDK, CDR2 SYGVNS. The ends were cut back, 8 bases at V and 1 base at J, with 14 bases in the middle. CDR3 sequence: CASVRSGPQETQYF. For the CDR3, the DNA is TGTGCCAGCGTAAGGTCGGGACCCCAAGAGACCCAGTACTTC.